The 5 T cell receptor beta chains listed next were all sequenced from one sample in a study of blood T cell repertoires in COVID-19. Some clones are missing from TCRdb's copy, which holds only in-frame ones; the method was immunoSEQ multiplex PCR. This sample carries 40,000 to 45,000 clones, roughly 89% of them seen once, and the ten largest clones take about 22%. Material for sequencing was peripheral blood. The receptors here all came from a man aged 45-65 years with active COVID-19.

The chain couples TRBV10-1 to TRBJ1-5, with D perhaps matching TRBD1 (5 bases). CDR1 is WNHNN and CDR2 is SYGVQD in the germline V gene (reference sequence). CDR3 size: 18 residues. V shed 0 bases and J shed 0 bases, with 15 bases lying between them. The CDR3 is CASSESKRGKPSNQPQHF. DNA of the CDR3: TGCGCCAGCAGTGAGTCGAAGCGGGGGAAACCTAGCAATCAGCCCCAGCATTTT.

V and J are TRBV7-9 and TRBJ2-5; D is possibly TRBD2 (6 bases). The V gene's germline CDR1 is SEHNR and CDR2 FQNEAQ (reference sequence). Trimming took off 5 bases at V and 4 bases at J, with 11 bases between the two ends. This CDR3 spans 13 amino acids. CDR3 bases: TGTGCCAGCAGCGCCGCCGGGGGAGAGACCCAGTACTTC. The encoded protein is CASSAAGGETQYF. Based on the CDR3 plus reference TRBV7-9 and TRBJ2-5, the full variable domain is DTGVSQNPRHKITKRGQNVTFRCDPISEHNRLYWYRQTLGQGPEFLTYFQNEAQLEKSRLLSDRFSAERPKGSFSTLEIQRTEQGDSAMYLCASSAAGGETQYFGPGTRLLVL.

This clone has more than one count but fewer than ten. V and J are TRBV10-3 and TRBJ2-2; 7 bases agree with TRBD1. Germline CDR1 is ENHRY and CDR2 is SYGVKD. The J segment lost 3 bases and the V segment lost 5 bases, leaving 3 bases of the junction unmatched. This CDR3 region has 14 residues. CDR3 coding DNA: TGTGCCATCAGTTTTGGACAGGACACCGGGGAGCTGTTTTTT. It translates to CAISFGQDTGELFF.

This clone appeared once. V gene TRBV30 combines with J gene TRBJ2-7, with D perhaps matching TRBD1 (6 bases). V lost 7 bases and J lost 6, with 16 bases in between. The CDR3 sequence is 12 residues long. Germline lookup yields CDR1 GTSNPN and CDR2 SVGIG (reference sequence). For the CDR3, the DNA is TGTGCCTTCGAAAGCAGGGGTTTCGAGCAGTACTTC. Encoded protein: CAFESRGFEQYF.

The CDR3, as DNA: TGCGCCAGCAGTGCGGGGCTAGCGGGAGGGAATGAGCAGTTCTTC. Its translation: CASSAGLAGGNEQFF. This chain links TRBV10-1 with TRBJ2-1, with 12 bases aligning to TRBD2. The CDR3 totals 15 residues. Germline lookup yields CDR1 WNHNN and CDR2 SYGVQD (reference sequence). After removal of 4 bases from V and 7 bases from J, the junction contained 5 bases not matched to a gene.